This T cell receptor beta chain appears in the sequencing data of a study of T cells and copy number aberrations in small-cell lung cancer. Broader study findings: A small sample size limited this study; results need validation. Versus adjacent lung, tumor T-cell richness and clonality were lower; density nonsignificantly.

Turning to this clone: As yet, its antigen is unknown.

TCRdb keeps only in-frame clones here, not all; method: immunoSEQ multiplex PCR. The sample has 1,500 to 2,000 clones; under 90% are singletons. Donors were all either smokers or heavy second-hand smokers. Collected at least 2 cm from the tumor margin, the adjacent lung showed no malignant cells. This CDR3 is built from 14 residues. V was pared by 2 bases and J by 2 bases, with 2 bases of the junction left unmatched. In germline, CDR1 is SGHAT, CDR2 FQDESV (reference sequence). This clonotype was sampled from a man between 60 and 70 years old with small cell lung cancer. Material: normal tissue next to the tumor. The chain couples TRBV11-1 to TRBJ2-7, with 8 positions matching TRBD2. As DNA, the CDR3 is TGTGCCAGCAGCTTAAGCGGGGGCCCCTACGAGCAGTACTTC. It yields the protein CASSLSGGPYEQYF. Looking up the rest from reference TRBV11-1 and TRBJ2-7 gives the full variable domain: EAEVAQSPRYKITEKSQAVAFWCDPISGHATLYWYRQILGQGPELLVQFQDESVVDDSQLPKDRFSAERLKGVDSTLKIQPAELGDSAMYLCASSLSGGPYEQYFGPGTRLTVT.